A selection of T cell receptor beta chains follows, all from one sample in a study of beta chain features in type 1 diabetes. TCRdb's copy holds only in-frame clones and misses some; the assay was immunoSEQ multiplex PCR. Found here are tens of thousands of clones, about 32% of them singletons; the top ten hold about 0.42%. What was sequenced was stem cell memory CD4+ T cells from blood. The receptor source for this set is a woman aged 18-29 years in good health. The CDR3 runs from the conserved cysteine through the conserved F or W. D genes are given only for firm matches. Size values are once, few and many counts, or a class for expanded clones, and some rows have none.

clone_size: NA; j_call: TRBJ2-1; cdr3_length: 16; d_call: NA; v_call: TRBV4-2; cdr3_nt: TGTGCCAGCAGCCAAGATATGGCCCGCTCCTACAATGAGCAGTTCTTC; cdr3_aa: CASSQDMARSYNEQFF
clone_size: few; j_call: TRBJ2-7; cdr3_length: 13; d_call: NA; v_call: TRBV11-2; cdr3_nt: TGTGCCAGCAGCTTAGACAGGGCTTACGAGCAGTACTTC; cdr3_aa: CASSLDRAYEQYF
clone_size: few; j_call: TRBJ1-5; cdr3_length: 16; d_call: NA; v_call: TRBV18; cdr3_nt: TGTGCCAGCTCACGTTCGTCGACGGGTTTCAATCAGCCCCAGCATTTT; cdr3_aa: CASSRSSTGFNQPQHF
clone_size: few; j_call: TRBJ2-7; cdr3_length: 14; d_call: TRBD2; v_call: TRBV28; cdr3_nt: TGTGCCAGCAGCATTACTAGCGGTCCCTACGAGCAGTACTTC; cdr3_aa: CASSITSGPYEQYF
clone_size: NA; j_call: TRBJ1-2; cdr3_length: 14; d_call: NA; v_call: TRBV5-4; cdr3_nt: TGTGCCAGCAGCTTAGGTGGCAGGGATTATGGCTACACCTTC; cdr3_aa: CASSLGGRDYGYTF
clone_size: few; j_call: TRBJ2-7; cdr3_length: 15; d_call: TRBD1; v_call: TRBV7-9; cdr3_nt: TGTGCCAGCAGCCCCGCCGGGACAGCTGTCTACGAGCAGTACTTC; cdr3_aa: CASSPAGTAVYEQYF
clone_size: few; j_call: TRBJ2-5; cdr3_length: 15; d_call: NA; v_call: TRBV9; cdr3_nt: TGTGCCAGCAGCGTAGGTACGGGGAGCGCAGAGACCCAGTACTTC; cdr3_aa: CASSVGTGSAETQYF
clone_size: NA; j_call: TRBJ2-7; cdr3_length: 13; d_call: NA; v_call: TRBV30; cdr3_nt: TGTGCCTGGAACCGGGGGTCCTCCCACGAGCAGTACTTC; cdr3_aa: CAWNRGSSHEQYF
clone_size: NA; j_call: TRBJ2-6; cdr3_length: 18; d_call: NA; v_call: TRBV18; cdr3_nt: TGTGCCAGCTCACCATCTCTACCGAGAAGCTCTGGGGCCAACGTCCTGACTTTC; cdr3_aa: CASSPSLPRSSGANVLTF
clone_size: few; j_call: TRBJ2-5; cdr3_length: 15; d_call: TRBD2; v_call: TRBV4-2; cdr3_nt: TGTGCCAGCAGCCAAAGCGGGGGGGCCGGGGAGACCCAGTACTTC; cdr3_aa: CASSQSGGAGETQYF
clone_size: few; j_call: TRBJ2-3; cdr3_length: 14; d_call: TRBD2; v_call: TRBV6-5; cdr3_nt: TGTGCCAGCATGGGAGGGAGGGCCCAAGATACGCAGTATTTT; cdr3_aa: CASMGGRAQDTQYF
clone_size: NA; j_call: TRBJ2-5; cdr3_length: 15; d_call: TRBD1; v_call: TRBV5-8; cdr3_nt: TGTGCCAGCAGCTTGGGACGACAGGGGGAAGAGGCCCAGTACTTC; cdr3_aa: CASSLGRQGEEAQYF
clone_size: NA; j_call: TRBJ2-5; cdr3_length: 15; d_call: TRBD2; v_call: TRBV7-8; cdr3_nt: TGTGCCAGCAGCTTCAGCGGGAGCGGTCAAGAGACCCAGTACTTC; cdr3_aa: CASSFSGSGQETQYF
clone_size: NA; j_call: TRBJ2-1; cdr3_length: 16; d_call: TRBD2; v_call: TRBV25-1; cdr3_nt: TGTGCCAGCAGTGAATATGGCGGGAGGGTTTACAATGAGCAGTTCTTC; cdr3_aa: CASSEYGGRVYNEQFF
clone_size: NA; j_call: TRBJ1-5; cdr3_length: 16; d_call: NA; v_call: TRBV15; cdr3_nt: TGTGCCACCAGCAGAGATAGGATAGCGGGCAATCAGCCCCAGCATTTT; cdr3_aa: CATSRDRIAGNQPQHF
clone_size: few; j_call: TRBJ2-3; cdr3_length: 14; d_call: TRBD1; v_call: TRBV11-3; cdr3_nt: TGTGCCAGCAGCCGGACAGGGAGGCCAGATACGCAGTATTTT; cdr3_aa: CASSRTGRPDTQYF
clone_size: NA; j_call: TRBJ2-3; cdr3_length: 14; d_call: TRBD1; v_call: TRBV5-1; cdr3_nt: TGCGCCAGCAGCAGGGACAGGGGGCCTGATACGCAGTATTTT; cdr3_aa: CASSRDRGPDTQYF
clone_size: NA; j_call: TRBJ2-1; cdr3_length: 15; d_call: NA; v_call: TRBV25-1; cdr3_nt: TGTGCCAGCAGTGAACCGGGACAACGCTACAATGAGCAGTTCTTC; cdr3_aa: CASSEPGQRYNEQFF
clone_size: NA; j_call: TRBJ2-1; cdr3_length: 14; d_call: NA; v_call: TRBV10-3; cdr3_nt: TGTGCCATCAGTGAGAGGCTACCTAGCGATGAGCAGTTCTTC; cdr3_aa: CAISERLPSDEQFF
clone_size: few; j_call: TRBJ2-3; cdr3_length: 13; d_call: NA; v_call: TRBV25-1; cdr3_nt: TGTGCCAGCAGTTTCCAGGGGGGAGATACGCAGTATTTT; cdr3_aa: CASSFQGGDTQYF
clone_size: NA; j_call: TRBJ2-3; cdr3_length: 13; d_call: NA; v_call: TRBV7-2; cdr3_nt: TGTGCCAGCATTCGGGGGAGCACAGATACGCAGTATTTT; cdr3_aa: CASIRGSTDTQYF
clone_size: NA; j_call: TRBJ2-3; cdr3_length: 16; d_call: NA; v_call: TRBV6-1; cdr3_nt: TGTGCCAGCAGTGAATTGGGGCTCACCCTAGGGGATACGCAGTATTTT; cdr3_aa: CASSELGLTLGDTQYF
clone_size: few; j_call: TRBJ2-2; cdr3_length: 15; d_call: NA; v_call: TRBV7-2; cdr3_nt: TGTGCCAGCAGCGCCGGACACTCGAACACCGGGGAGCTGTTTTTT; cdr3_aa: CASSAGHSNTGELFF
clone_size: once; j_call: TRBJ2-7; cdr3_length: 15; d_call: TRBD2; v_call: TRBV18; cdr3_nt: TGTGCCAGCTCACCATCTAGCGGGACGAGCTACGAGCAGTACTTC; cdr3_aa: CASSPSSGTSYEQYF
clone_size: NA; j_call: TRBJ1-5; cdr3_length: 16; d_call: NA; v_call: TRBV4-1; cdr3_nt: TGCGCCAGCAGCCAAGAGATTAGGCGGAGCAATCAGCCCCAGCATTTT; cdr3_aa: CASSQEIRRSNQPQHF
clone_size: few; j_call: TRBJ1-5; cdr3_length: 14; d_call: NA; v_call: TRBV5-1; cdr3_nt: TGCGCCAGCAGCTTGGAAGGAGCGCATCAGCCCCAGCATTTT; cdr3_aa: CASSLEGAHQPQHF
clone_size: many; j_call: TRBJ1-5; cdr3_length: 13; d_call: NA; v_call: TRBV30; cdr3_nt: TGTGCCTGGAGTAGCCGGGACAATCAGCCCCAGCATTTT; cdr3_aa: CAWSSRDNQPQHF
clone_size: NA; j_call: TRBJ2-5; cdr3_length: 13; d_call: TRBD1; v_call: TRBV11-2; cdr3_nt: TGTGCCAGCAGCCGGGACAGGGTGGAAGAGCAGTACTTC; cdr3_aa: CASSRDRVEEQYF
clone_size: NA; j_call: TRBJ2-5; cdr3_length: 15; d_call: NA; v_call: TRBV27; cdr3_nt: TGTGCCAGCAGTTTAGGAGGGGTGGGACAAGAGACCCAGTACTTC; cdr3_aa: CASSLGGVGQETQYF
clone_size: NA; j_call: TRBJ2-1; cdr3_length: 15; d_call: TRBD2; v_call: TRBV7-3; cdr3_nt: TGTGCCAGCAGGCCAGGACTAGCGGGGAACAATGAGCAGTTCTTC; cdr3_aa: CASRPGLAGNNEQFF